Following are 18 T cell receptor beta chains from one sample sequenced in a study of cytomegalovirus exposure and HLA in healthy donors (dated by TCRdb to between 2016 and 2019). The library came from the immunoSEQ multiplex PCR assay. A mixture of 60 forward primers for TCR Vbeta segments and 13 reverse primers for TCR Jbeta segments was used in the multiplex PCR. The immuneACCESS repertoire file appears here via TCRdb, limited to in-frame rearrangements. These files lack a portion of the clones; in checked studies, under half of the deficit traces to unresolved V genes, and the cause of the others is not known. Across this sample there are around 150,000 clones, with roughly 80% seen only once. 2.2% of the sample goes to the ten largest clones. Sequenced input: PBMCs. All receptors come from a man aged 30-40 years in good health and CMV-seronegative.

The J gene is TRBJ2-2, the V gene TRBV11-3; D unclear. Deletions cut 8 bases from V and 8 bases from J, with 12 bases between. The CDR3 spans 12 residues. CDR1 is SGHNT, CDR2 YENEEA, per germline. DNA of the CDR3: TGTGCCAGCGCCCACCCCCGGGGGGAGCTGTTTTTT. It specifies CASAHPRGELFF. Full variable domain (missing parts from reference TRBV11-3 and TRBJ2-2): EAGVVQSPRYKIIEKKQPVAFWCNPISGHNTLYWYLQNLGQGPELLIRYENEEAVDDSQLPKDRFSAERLKGVDSTLKIQPAELGDSAVYLCASAHPRGELFFGEGSRLTVL.

This chain uses TRBV29-1 with TRBJ2-3; the match to TRBD2 covers 12 bases. The junction had 12 bases not matched to a gene; V was cut back by 7 bases and J by 10 bases. The CDR3 length is 14 residues. From germline, CDR1 is SQVTM and CDR2 ANQGSEA. The chain's CDR3 is CSAPWGLAGTSQYF. CDR3 DNA: TGCAGCGCGCCATGGGGACTAGCGGGTACATCGCAGTATTTT.

The J gene is TRBJ2-1, the V gene TRBV29-1, with 14 bases fitting TRBD2. The CDR3 consists of 13 residues. The germline V gene encodes CDR1 SQVTM and CDR2 ANQGSEA. J gave up 8 bases and V 7 bases, and 4 bases lay outside the gene matches. CDR3: CSAATSGRDEQFF. CDR3 in DNA: TGCAGCGCCGCGACTAGCGGGAGGGATGAGCAGTTCTTC.

The CDR3, as DNA: TGTGCCATCAGGGAGGGACAGGGGGAAGGCTACACCTTC. Its translation: CAIREGQGEGYTF. The chain uses TRBV10-3 and TRBJ1-2; 11 nucleotides line up with TRBD1. V was clipped by 6 bases and J by 8 bases; unmatched bases: 5. Germline CDR1 and CDR2: ENHRY and SYGVKD. This CDR3 comprises 13 residues.

The chain uses TRBV10-3 and TRBJ2-7; TRBD1 matches 9 bases. CDR1 and CDR2 from the germline V gene are ENHRY and SYGVKD. The CDR3 consists of 13 residues. V gave up 10 bases and J gave up 4 bases; unmatched junction bases: 8. The CDR3 sequence: CATRDREWYEQYF. The DNA for the CDR3 is TGTGCCACCCGGGACAGGGAGTGGTACGAGCAGTACTTC.

The chain uses TRBV6-1 and TRBJ2-1; D remains unclear. The CDR3 loop spans 13 amino acids. Trimming stripped 2 bases from V and 5 bases from J, with 7 bases between. Germline loops: CDR1 MNHNS, CDR2 SASEGT. DNA of the CDR3: TGTGCCAGCAGTGAAATAAACAACAATGAGCAGTTCTTC. It codes for CASSEINNNEQFF.

Turning to this clone: A junction end diverges from the germline sequence, so it may reflect a read error. The chain links TRBV7-9 to TRBJ2-7; 15 nucleotides match TRBD2. CDR1 SEHNR and CDR2 FQNEAQ come from the germline V gene (reference sequence). This CDR3 is built from 15 residues. CDR3 nucleotide sequence: TGTTCCAGCAGCTCGGGACTAGCGGGAGGTTCCGAGCAGTACTTC. This gives the protein CSSSSGLAGGSEQYF.

CDR3: CASTRGSSSYEQYF. The CDR3 coding sequence is TGTGCCAGTACTAGAGGGAGCTCGTCCTACGAGCAGTACTTC. The V call is TRBV19, the J call TRBJ2-7; possibly TRBD2 for D (5 bases). CDR1 is LNHDA and CDR2 is SQIVND in the germline V gene (reference sequence). Trimming took off 7 bases at V and 1 base at J, with 14 bases between the two ends. This CDR3 comprises 14 residues.

This rearrangement joins TRBV7-2 to TRBJ1-5; D is uncertain. The CDR3 is 13 amino acids. The V and J ends lost 1 base and 5 bases respectively, with 6 bases between them. The germline V gene has CDR1 SGHTA and CDR2 FQGNSA. CDR3 residues: CASSLVIDQPQHF. The CDR3 region has the DNA TGTGCCAGCAGCTTAGTAATTGATCAGCCCCAGCATTTT.

The genes are TRBV5-1 and TRBJ2-1; the D gene is possibly TRBD2 (6 bases). V lost 2 bases to trimming and J lost 2 bases, with 11 bases between them. This CDR3 region has 15 residues. The germline V gene encodes CDR1 SGHRS and CDR2 YFSETQ. The CDR3 here is CASSFERAPYNEQFF. CDR3 nucleotide sequence: TGCGCCAGCAGCTTCGAGCGGGCCCCCTACAATGAGCAGTTCTTC.

There are a few counts of this clone. This chain joins TRBV7-6 and TRBJ2-7, with unresolved D. CDR1 SGHVS and CDR2 FNYEAQ come from the germline V gene. This CDR3 contains 12 residues. V dropped 5 bases and J dropped 0 bases, with 5 bases sitting between them. In DNA, the CDR3 is TGTGCCAGCAGCCCGGGCTCCTACGAGCAGTACTTC. It specifies CASSPGSYEQYF.

The chain recombines TRBV27 with TRBJ2-7; a possible D gene is TRBD2 (5 bases). CDR1 MNHEY and CDR2 SMNVEV come from the germline V gene (reference sequence). This CDR3 contains 11 residues. V was cut by 8 bases and J by 4 bases, with 9 bases left in between. CDR3 sequence (DNA): TGTGCCAGCGGACGGGGATACGAGCAGTACTTC. Amino acid sequence: CASGRGYEQYF.

V is TRBV6-6 and J is TRBJ1-3, with unresolved D. CDR1 MNHNY and CDR2 SVGAGI come from the germline V gene (reference sequence). CDR3 size: 10 residues. Trimming removed 10 bases from V and 4 bases from J, with 5 bases in between. The CDR3 is CATMGNTIYF. The CDR3 bases are TGTGCCACCATGGGAAACACCATATATTTT.

V gene TRBV15 combines with J gene TRBJ2-2; 15 bases match TRBD2. There are 19 residues in the CDR3. Germline CDR1 and CDR2: LNHNV and YYDKDF (reference sequence). The J segment lost 5 bases and the V segment lost 4 bases, leaving 11 bases of the junction unmatched. The CDR3 nucleotides are TGTGCCACCAGCACTCCTACGGGACTAGCGGGAGGTGGTACCGGGGAGCTGTTTTTT. Translation: CATSTPTGLAGGGTGELFF.

About this clone: Without the conserved terminal phenylalanine or tryptophan, this CDR3 likely stems from a read error. The limits of the CDR3 on the DNA are not certain, so only TCRdb's listed CDR3 is given. This chain uses TRBV5-6 with TRBJ1-2; the table names TRBD1, a call not compared with the DNA. Germline values: CDR1 SGHDT, CDR2 YYEEEE. The CDR3 contains 13 residues when both ends are counted. CDR3 sequence: CASSLGQVELWYL.

On this clone: This CDR3 is also generated by other DNA sequences in the sample. CDR3 nucleotide sequence: TGCGCCAGCAGCTTGGGGCTCCAAGAGACCCAGTACTTC. As protein: CASSLGLQETQYF. The chain carries TRBV5-1 and TRBJ2-5; D unclear. Germline V gene lookup returns CDR1 SGHRS and CDR2 YFSETQ. V lost 0 bases and J lost 1, with 4 bases in between. The CDR3 spans 13 residues.

The V gene is TRBV18, the J gene TRBJ1-2; 8 bases are shared with TRBD1. Unmatched junction bases numbered 6, after V lost 2 bases and J lost 4 bases. Germline lookup yields CDR1 KGHSH and CDR2 LQKENI. The CDR3 runs 15 residues. CDR3 loop: CASSPWTGRTYGYTF. CDR3 nucleotides: TGTGCCAGCTCACCATGGACAGGGAGGACCTATGGCTACACCTTC.

Only a few counts were recorded for this clone. The chain is built from TRBV7-2 and TRBJ1-1, with a possible D match to TRBD1 (6 bases). Trimming pared 1 base from V and 0 bases from J, leaving 9 bases between. Germline assignment: CDR1 SGHTA and CDR2 FQGNSA. The CDR3 loop spans 15 amino acids. CDR3 in amino acids: CASSLVTGLNTEAFF. The DNA of the CDR3 is TGTGCCAGCAGCTTAGTGACAGGCCTGAACACTGAAGCTTTCTTT.